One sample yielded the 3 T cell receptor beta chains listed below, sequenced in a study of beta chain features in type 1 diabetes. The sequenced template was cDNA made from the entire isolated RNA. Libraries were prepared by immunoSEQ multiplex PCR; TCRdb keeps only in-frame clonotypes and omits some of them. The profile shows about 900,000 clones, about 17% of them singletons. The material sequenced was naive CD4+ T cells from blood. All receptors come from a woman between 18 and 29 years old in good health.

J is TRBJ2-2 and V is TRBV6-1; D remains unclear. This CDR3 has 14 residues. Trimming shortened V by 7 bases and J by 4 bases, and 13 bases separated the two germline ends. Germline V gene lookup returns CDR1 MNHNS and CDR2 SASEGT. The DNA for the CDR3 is TGTGCCAGCATCCCTAACCCGAGCACCGGGGAGCTGTTTTTT. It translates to CASIPNPSTGELFF.

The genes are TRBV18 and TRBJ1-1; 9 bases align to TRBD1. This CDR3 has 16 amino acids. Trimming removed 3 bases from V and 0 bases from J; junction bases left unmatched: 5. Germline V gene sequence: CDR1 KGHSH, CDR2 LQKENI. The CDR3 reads CASSPGTGNMNTEAFF. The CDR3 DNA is TGTGCCAGCTCACCGGGGACAGGGAATATGAACACTGAAGCTTTCTTT.

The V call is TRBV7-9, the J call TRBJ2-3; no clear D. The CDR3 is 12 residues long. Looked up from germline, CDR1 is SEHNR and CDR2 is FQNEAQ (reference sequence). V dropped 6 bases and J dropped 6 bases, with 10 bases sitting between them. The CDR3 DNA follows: TGTGCCAGCAGTCCGGTTCGGGATACGCAGTATTTT. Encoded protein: CASSPVRDTQYF. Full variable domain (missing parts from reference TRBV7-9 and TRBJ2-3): DTGVSQNPRHKITKRGQNVTFRCDPISEHNRLYWYRQTLGQGPEFLTYFQNEAQLEKSRLLSDRFSAERPKGSFSTLEIQRTEQGDSAMYLCASSPVRDTQYFGPGTRLTVL.